These 3 T cell receptor beta chains were all obtained from the same sample, sequenced in a study of human T cells and chemical hapten exposure. Researchers extracted total RNA from unfractionated whole blood. Each cDNA molecule in the library carried unique molecular identifiers. TCRdb called the reads again in MiXCR, with one record for every CDR3 protein. The sample has about 120,000 distinct CDR3 sequences, 8.5% seen once. The sequenced sample was whole blood. Receptors were obtained from a human donor in good health. Some clones in this sample may be carry-over from other donors' samples.

This rearrangement joins TRBV14 to TRBJ2-7, with D unclear. This CDR3 spans 14 amino acids. V lost 0 bases, J lost 3 bases, and 9 bases lay in between. In germline, CDR1 is SGHDN, CDR2 FVKESK. The CDR3 spells CASSQEGKGYEQYF. As DNA, the CDR3 is TGTGCCAGCAGCCAAGAAGGAAAGGGCTACGAGCAGTACTTC. Complete variable domain (other parts from reference TRBV14 and TRBJ2-7): EAGVTQFPSHSVIEKGQTVTLRCDPISGHDNLYWYRRVMGKEIKFLLHFVKESKQDESGMPNNRFLAERTGGTYSTLKVQPAELEDSGVYFCASSQEGKGYEQYFGPGTRLTVT.

The rearrangement links TRBV20-1 to TRBJ2-7; no reliable D call. The V end lost 3 bases, the J end lost 0 bases, and 9 bases lay between the germline ends. Germline CDR1 and CDR2: DFQATT and SNEGSKA (reference sequence). CDR3 length: 13 residues. The CDR3 spells CSARTVSSYEQYF. The CDR3 coding sequence is TGCAGTGCTAGGACCGTAAGCTCCTACGAGCAGTACTTC.

This clonotype was seen many times. This sequence joins TRBV10-3 and TRBJ2-7; possible D gene TRBD1, 6 bases. Germline lookup yields CDR1 ENHRY and CDR2 SYGVKD. The CDR3 totals 12 residues. Trimming shortened V by 9 bases and J by 1 base, and 10 bases separated the two germline ends. The CDR3 bases are TGTGCCATTGCACAGGGTTCCTACGAGCAGTACTTC. It codes for CAIAQGSYEQYF.